The clone carrying this TCR beta chain was seen just once. The antigen remains undetermined. The method was immunoSEQ multiplex PCR; TCRdb's version includes in-frame clones alone and lacks a portion of them. The sample contains tens of thousands of clones, under 80% of which appear only once. Trimming shortened V by 4 bases and J by 4 bases, and 19 bases separated the two germline ends. The length of the CDR3 is 16 residues. The V gene's germline CDR1 is MNHEY and CDR2 SMNVEV (reference sequence). The data were obtained in a study of vaccination effects on CD4 cells after COVID-19. Study-level points and caveats: Few convalescent patients were studied, and early post-infection samples were lacking.

Expansion of antigen-specific CD4+ T cells with viral peptide pools was carried out by the ViraFEST assay before sequencing. Researchers isolated CD4+ T cells once approximately 10 days of culture had elapsed. The participants, recipients of two vaccine doses, got either BNT162b2 or mRNA-1273. This chain connects TRBV27 to TRBJ1-2; a possible D gene is TRBD1 (5 bases). This TCR was sampled from a human donor who received a COVID-19 vaccine. The sample consisted of CD4+ T cells from PBMCs cultured with HCoV-NL63 spike peptides, taken after COVID-19 vaccination. CDR3 DNA: TGTGCCAGCAGTTCGGCAGGGCAAGAACCCTCCTATGGCTACACCTTC. Residues: CASSSAGQEPSYGYTF.